This T cell receptor beta chain is from a study of CD8 T cells in Susac syndrome. About 0.45 to 1 ug RNA was reverse transcribed with random hexamers. MiXCR, applied by TCRdb to the immunoSEQ multiplex PCR reads, yields one record per CDR3 protein. Counted here are fewer than 150,000 distinct CDR3 sequences, 90% to 95% occurring once; the ten biggest clones make up about 0.25%. TCR beta from blood CD8+ and CD4+ T cells was sequenced. In germline, CDR1 is SGHRS, CDR2 YFSETQ. Trimming took 2 bases from V and 8 from J; bases not matched to a gene: 4. The CDR3 extends over 15 amino acids. This TCR came from a human donor in good health. V usage is TRBV5-1 and J usage is TRBJ2-1; TRBD2 matches at 13 bases. Source material: CD8+ T cells from PBMCs. Here the CDR3 reads CASSLLAGGPDEQFF. The CDR3 DNA is TGCGCCAGCAGCTTACTAGCGGGAGGGCCTGATGAGCAGTTCTTC.